The 20 T cell receptor beta chains below all came from one sample that was sequenced in a study of CD8+ T cells in alopecia areata. Sequencing templates came from extracted RNA that was reverse transcribed into cDNA. TCRdb keeps only in-frame clones here, not all; method: immunoSEQ multiplex PCR. This sample yields about 150,000 clones, of which around 54% are seen a single time; about 4.9% belongs to the top ten. Specimen: CD4+ T cells sorted from blood. These receptor sequences come from a human donor in good health.

The chain recombines TRBV7-9 with TRBJ2-7; TRBD1 aligns across 9 bases. Trimming took 5 bases from V and 6 from J; bases not matched to a gene: 11. CDR3 size: 15 residues. Germline-derived CDR1 and CDR2 are SEHNR and FQNEAQ (reference sequence). This CDR3 is CASSVKQGALFEQYF. The CDR3, as DNA: TGTGCCAGCAGCGTAAAACAGGGGGCGCTTTTCGAGCAGTACTTC.

This sequence joins TRBV29-1 and TRBJ1-1, with 7 bases matching TRBD1. Trimming at V came to 7 bases and at J to 11 bases, leaving 16 bases not matched to a gene. CDR1 and CDR2 from the germline V gene are SQVTM and ANQGSEA. This CDR3 is built from 13 residues. The CDR3 nucleotides are TGCAGCGCGGCGGAAATTTTGGCAGGGGGGGCTTTCTTT. As protein: CSAAEILAGGAFF. Full variable domain (outside the CDR3, taken from reference TRBV29-1 and TRBJ1-1): SAVISQKPSRDICQRGTSLTIQCQVDSQVTMMFWYRQQPGQSLTLIATANQGSEATYESGFVIDKFPISRPNLTFSTLTVSNMSPEDSSIYLCSAAEILAGGAFFGQGTRLTVV.

By sample fraction, this clone is medium-sized. The gene calls are TRBV5-6 and TRBJ2-5; D gene uncertain. Germline CDR1 is SGHDT and CDR2 is YYEEEE. Trimming removed 0 bases at V and 7 bases at J, with 10 bases between. CDR3 size: 13 residues. CDR3 loop: CASSLGAEATQYF. The CDR3 DNA follows: TGTGCCAGCAGCTTGGGAGCAGAAGCGACCCAGTACTTC. Full variable domain (rest looked up from reference TRBV5-6 and TRBJ2-5): DAGVTQSPTHLIKTRGQQVTLRCSPKSGHDTVSWYQQALGQGPQFIFQYYEEEERQRGNFPDRFSGHQFPNYSSELNVNALLLGDSALYLCASSLGAEATQYFGPGTRLLVL.

This chain joins TRBV28 and TRBJ2-5; tentative D call: TRBD2 (5 bases). This CDR3 is 14 amino acids long. Germline CDR1 reads MDHEN; CDR2 reads SYDVKM. Trimming took 3 bases from V and 3 from J, leaving 11 bases between them. The CDR3 here is CASSFRAGEETQYF. CDR3 nucleotide sequence: TGTGCCAGCAGTTTCCGGGCGGGTGAAGAGACCCAGTACTTC.

With regard to this clone: This same CDR3 is encoded by further DNA sequences in the sample. The chain employs TRBV5-1 and TRBJ2-5; TRBD1 matches at 7 bases. Germline CDR1 is SGHRS and CDR2 is YFSETQ. This CDR3 is 13 amino acids long. The V segment lost 4 bases and the J segment 1 base; nucleotides outside the gene matches: 1. The CDR3 coding sequence is TGCGCCAGCAGCCGGGACAGCCAAGAGACCCAGTACTTC. This encodes CASSRDSQETQYF.

A few counts support this clone. The CDR3, as DNA: TGTGCCAGTAGTTTCCTAGGTACTGAAGCTTTCTTT. Translated: CASSFLGTEAFF. V is TRBV19 and J is TRBJ1-1; the D is unclear. The V gene lost 5 bases and the J gene lost 5 bases, with 9 bases spanning the gap. CDR1 is LNHDA and CDR2 is SQIVND in the germline V gene (reference sequence). This CDR3 has 12 amino acids.

This clone was seen a handful of times. V gene TRBV29-1 combines with J gene TRBJ2-1; no clear D gene. Germline V lookup: CDR1 SQVTM, CDR2 ANQGSEA. The CDR3 is 11 residues long. Trimming cost V 5 bases and J 10 bases, with 12 bases left between them. CDR3 sequence: CSVLETREQFF. Written as DNA, the CDR3 is TGCAGCGTTTTGGAGACACGGGAGCAGTTCTTC.

This rearrangement joins TRBV9 to TRBJ1-1; D is unresolved. Trimming removed 1 base from V and 2 bases from J, with 6 bases in between. Germline CDR1 is SGDLS and CDR2 is YYNGEE. This CDR3 is built from 13 residues. CDR3 sequence: CASSVTRNTEAFF. In DNA form, the CDR3 reads TGTGCCAGCAGCGTAACCAGAAACACTGAAGCTTTCTTT.

The chain joins TRBV25-1 to TRBJ2-1; D unclear. This CDR3 spans 12 amino acids. The germline V gene has CDR1 MGHDK and CDR2 SYGVNS. V was trimmed by 2 bases and J by 10 bases, leaving 9 bases between them. The CDR3 region has the DNA TGTGCCAGCAGTGAAGTTGGCAACGAGCAGTTCTTC. It is translated as CASSEVGNEQFF.

The CDR3 spells CASSPDRPDQPQHF. CDR3 nucleotides: TGCGCCAGCAGCCCGGACAGACCCGATCAGCCCCAGCATTTT. The chain has TRBV5-1 and TRBJ1-5, with D maybe TRBD1 (6 bases). The CDR3 is made up of 14 amino acids. From germline, CDR1 is SGHRS and CDR2 YFSETQ. Trimming cost V 4 bases and J 5 bases, with 13 bases left between them.

The V and J genes are TRBV27 and TRBJ1-2; 7 nucleotides agree with TRBD1. The germline V gene encodes CDR1 MNHEY and CDR2 SMNVEV (reference sequence). Trimming removed 5 bases from V and 6 bases from J; junction bases left unmatched: 3. This CDR3 is built from 12 residues. The CDR3 reads CASSMTGNGYTF. The CDR3 DNA follows: TGTGCCAGCAGTATGACAGGGAATGGCTACACCTTC.

This clone was picked up a small number of times. The CDR3: CASSFGRSYEQYF. CDR3 coding DNA: TGTGCCAGCAGTTTCGGCCGTTCCTACGAGCAGTACTTC. The chain couples TRBV28 to TRBJ2-7, with D hard to call. The germline gives CDR1 MDHEN, CDR2 SYDVKM. The CDR3 covers 13 residues. V dropped 3 bases and J dropped 1 base, with 7 bases sitting between them. Based on the CDR3 plus reference TRBV28 and TRBJ2-7, the full variable domain is DVKVTQSSRYLVKRTGEKVFLECVQDMDHENMFWYRQDPGLGLRLIYFSYDVKMKEKGDIPEGYSVSREKKERFSLILESASTNQTSMYLCASSFGRSYEQYFGPGTRLTVT.

The chain links TRBV6-6 to TRBJ2-1; TRBD1 or TRBD2 may be the D gene (5 bases each). The CDR3 is 14 amino acids. Germline V gives CDR1 MNHNY, CDR2 SVGAGI (reference sequence). The germline V and J ends were trimmed by 6 bases and 5 bases, with 14 bases remaining between them. The CDR3 loop is CASRGPGRNNEQFF. CDR3 coding DNA: TGTGCCAGCAGGGGCCCGGGACGGAACAATGAGCAGTTCTTC.

This clone showed up just once. The rearrangement links TRBV5-1 to TRBJ2-5; the D is unclear. V lost 2 bases and J 0 bases, leaving 5 bases between the germline ends. CDR1 and CDR2 from the germline V gene are SGHRS and YFSETQ. The CDR3 consists of 13 residues. The CDR3 coding sequence is TGCGCCAGCAGCTTCGGCAACCAAGAGACCCAGTACTTC. This translates into CASSFGNQETQYF.

The CDR3 sequence: CASSLAGGAGYTF. In DNA form, the CDR3 reads TGTGCCAGCAGCTTGGCCGGGGGGGCTGGCTACACCTTC. The chain links TRBV4-2 to TRBJ1-2, with a tentative D call TRBD1 (6 bases). The CDR3 extends over 13 amino acids. Looked up from germline, CDR1 is LGHNA and CDR2 is YNFKEQ. Trimming removed 5 bases at V and 7 bases at J, with 14 bases between.

V is TRBV25-1 and J is TRBJ2-2; 9 nucleotides match TRBD1. Per germline, CDR1 MGHDK and CDR2 SYGVNS. CDR3 length: 15 residues. With 4 bases clipped from V and 7 bases from J, the junction kept 7 bases outside the gene matches. CDR3 amino acids: CASSGIGTGIGELFF. The CDR3 DNA follows: TGTGCCAGCAGTGGGATCGGGACAGGGATCGGGGAGCTGTTTTTT.

This clone has more than one count but fewer than ten. The chain carries TRBV6-5 and TRBJ2-7; D gene ambiguous. There are 14 residues in the CDR3. The V end was cut by 2 bases, the J end by 2 bases, with 10 bases between. Germline CDR1 MNHEY, CDR2 SVGAGI. The CDR3 DNA sequence: TGTGCCAGCAGTTACGTAACAGCCCCCTACGAGCAGTACTTC. It specifies CASSYVTAPYEQYF.

The chain carries TRBV5-1 and TRBJ2-5; 8 bases align to TRBD1. V lost 0 bases to trimming and J lost 5 bases; unmatched junction nucleotides: 9. CDR1 and CDR2 (germline): SGHRS, YFSETQ. The CDR3 contains 16 residues. The CDR3 DNA follows: TGCGCCAGCAGCTTGGCCGGACAGGGCAGGGGGGAGACCCAGTACTTC. Protein product: CASSLAGQGRGETQYF.

The V call is TRBV30, the J call TRBJ1-2, with 7 bases matching TRBD1. The V and J ends lost 4 bases and 8 bases, in that order; junction bases with no gene match: 16. The V gene's germline CDR1 is GTSNPN and CDR2 SVGIG (reference sequence). This CDR3 is built from 15 residues. This CDR3 is CAWIGQVLGSWGYTF. CDR3 nucleotides: TGTGCCTGGATCGGACAGGTTCTCGGGAGTTGGGGCTACACCTTC.

This sequence joins TRBV5-4 and TRBJ2-1; 8 bases line up with TRBD2. Looked up from germline, CDR1 is SGHNT and CDR2 is YYREEE (reference sequence). Trimming took 5 bases from V and 3 from J; bases not matched to a gene: 7. This CDR3 has 15 residues. The CDR3 nucleotides are TGTGCCAGCAGACCGAGCGGGAGTTACTACAATGAGCAGTTCTTC. Protein: CASRPSGSYYNEQFF. The full variable domain, completed using reference TRBV5-4 and TRBJ2-1, is ETGVTQSPTHLIKTRGQQVTLRCSSQSGHNTVSWYQQALGQGPQFIFQYYREEENGRGNFPPRFSGLQFPNYSSELNVNALELDDSALYLCASRPSGSYYNEQFFGPGTRLTVL.